Following are 12 T cell receptor beta chains from one sample sequenced in a study of PD-1 blockade in classical Hodgkin lymphoma. Stated time point: cycle 4 day 1 (C4D1), after 6 weeks of nivolumab. Patients all relapsed after autologous stem cell transplantation, and there was variation in brentuximab vedotin exposure. TCRdb's table, derived via immunoSEQ multiplex PCR, lists solely in-frame clones and lacks some. In the table there are 100,000 or so clones, about nine tenths of which are singletons. The input for sequencing was peripheral blood mononuclear cells (PBMCs), taken before the fourth cycle of nivolumab. The receptors come from a human donor with classical Hodgkin lymphoma.

J is TRBJ2-6 and V is TRBV30; possibly TRBD1 or TRBD2 for D (6 bases each). Trimming shortened V by 4 bases and J by 3 bases, and 13 bases separated the two germline ends. Germline V gives CDR1 GTSNPN, CDR2 SVGIG (reference sequence). This CDR3 has 15 residues. The CDR3 DNA sequence: TGTGCCTGGAATAAACAGGGAGGTGGGGCCAACGTCCTGACTTTC. Its protein product is CAWNKQGGGANVLTF.

The chain has TRBV7-9 and TRBJ2-7, with unresolved D. With 10 bases removed from V and 6 bases from J, the gap between germline ends came to 16 bases. The germline V gene has CDR1 SEHNR and CDR2 FQNEAQ (reference sequence). The CDR3 length is 12 residues. In nucleotides, the CDR3 is TGTGCCACCCAGGTGGTAGAAGGCGAGCAGTACTTC. Protein: CATQVVEGEQYF.

The V gene is TRBV9, the J gene TRBJ1-1; 10 nucleotides align to TRBD1. CDR1 is SGDLS, CDR2 YYNGEE, per germline. The V gene end was trimmed by 3 bases and the J gene end by 3 bases; junction bases not matched to a gene: 5. The CDR3 has 15 residues. This chain's CDR3 is CASSATGQGYTEAFF. DNA of the CDR3: TGTGCCAGCAGCGCGACGGGACAGGGGTACACTGAAGCTTTCTTT. The variable domain in full, with the rest retrieved from reference TRBV9 and TRBJ1-1, is DSGVTQTPKHLITATGQRVTLRCSPRSGDLSVYWYQQSLDQGLQFLIQYYNGEERAKGNILERFSAQQFPDLHSELNLSSLELGDSALYFCASSATGQGYTEAFFGQGTRLTVV.

The chain has TRBV14 and TRBJ2-1, with 8 nucleotides matching TRBD2. The V and J ends lost 3 bases and 6 bases, in that order; junction bases with no gene match: 10. Germline V gene lookup returns CDR1 SGHDN and CDR2 FVKESK. This CDR3 spans 16 amino acids. The CDR3 region is CASSHFRASGFNEQFF. CDR3 nucleotide sequence: TGTGCCAGCAGCCATTTTAGGGCTAGCGGGTTCAATGAGCAGTTCTTC.

The chain uses TRBV4-3 and TRBJ2-7, with TRBD1 matching 10 bases. Losses at the gene ends were 0 bases for V and 2 bases for J; bases not matched to a gene: 4. The CDR3 consists of 16 residues. Germline V gene sequence: CDR1 LGHNA, CDR2 YSLEER. CDR3 DNA sequence: TGCGCCAGCAGCCAAGATTTGGGACAGGGGACCTACGAGCAGTACTTC. Protein sequence: CASSQDLGQGTYEQYF.

The rearrangement joins TRBV27 to TRBJ1-6; no clear D gene. This CDR3 is 15 amino acids long. Trimming took off 0 bases at V and 6 bases at J, with 9 bases between the two ends. Per the germline V gene, CDR1 is MNHEY and CDR2 is SMNVEV (reference sequence). The CDR3: CASSLSVGSNSPLHF. The CDR3 DNA reads as TGTGCCAGCAGTTTATCGGTAGGCAGTAATTCACCCCTCCACTTT.

The rearrangement joins TRBV28 to TRBJ2-5; a weak D match, TRBD2 (6 bases). V was pared by 3 bases and J by 6 bases, with 11 bases between. The CDR3 contains 13 residues. Looked up from germline, CDR1 is MDHEN and CDR2 is SYDVKM. Here the CDR3 reads CASSLEGIQTQYF. DNA of the CDR3: TGTGCCAGCAGTTTGGAGGGTATCCAGACCCAGTACTTC. Together with reference TRBV28 and TRBJ2-5, the CDR3 gives the full variable domain: DVKVTQSSRYLVKRTGEKVFLECVQDMDHENMFWYRQDPGLGLRLIYFSYDVKMKEKGDIPEGYSVSREKKERFSLILESASTNQTSMYLCASSLEGIQTQYFGPGTRLLVL.

This clone was seen only a few times. The rearrangement links TRBV15 to TRBJ1-6; maybe TRBD1 (5 bases). Trimming removed 1 base at V and 18 bases at J, with 16 bases between. The CDR3 extends over 13 amino acids. Per germline, CDR1 LNHNV and CDR2 YYDKDF (reference sequence). CDR3 nucleotides: TGTGCCACCAGCAGAGCGGACACCCTCCGCCACCACTTT. The encoded protein is CATSRADTLRHHF.

The genes are TRBV27 and TRBJ1-4; TRBD1 matches 7 bases. This CDR3 is 17 amino acids long. J lost 6 bases, V lost 5 bases, and 15 bases had no gene match. The germline CDR1 and CDR2 sequences are MNHEY and SMNVEV (reference sequence). CDR3: CASSPANTGDLYEKLFF. As DNA, the CDR3 is TGTGCCAGCAGTCCGGCAAATACAGGGGACCTTTATGAAAAACTGTTTTTT. Full variable domain (missing parts from reference TRBV27 and TRBJ1-4): EAQVTQNPRYLITVTGKKLTVTCSQNMNHEYMSWYRQDPGLGLRQIYYSMNVEVTDKGDVPEGYKVSRKEKRNFPLILESPSPNQTSLYFCASSPANTGDLYEKLFFGSGTQLSVL.

This clone occurred once. J is TRBJ1-2 and V is TRBV7-9; D possibly corresponds to TRBD1 (6 bases). Between the trimmed V and J ends, which lost 1 base and 5 bases, there was a span of 11 bases. The CDR3 runs 14 residues. The germline CDR1 and CDR2 sequences are SEHNR and FQNEAQ (reference sequence). The CDR3 DNA sequence: TGTGCCAGCAGCTTAGGCGGGGGCGCGTATGGCTACACCTTC. Residues: CASSLGGGAYGYTF.

The chain has TRBV11-1 and TRBJ2-7; D is possibly TRBD1 or TRBD2 (5 bases each). Germline loops: CDR1 SGHAT, CDR2 FQDESV (reference sequence). Trimming left V 5 bases short and J 0 bases short, with 11 bases between. The CDR3 runs to 14 residues. The CDR3 here is CASSITGASYEQYF. The CDR3 DNA sequence: TGTGCCAGCAGCATCACCGGGGCCTCCTACGAGCAGTACTTC.

The rearrangement joins TRBV19 to TRBJ2-7, with D possibly TRBD2 on 6 matching bases. Trimming took off 5 bases at V and 1 base at J, with 18 bases between the two ends. Germline V CDR1 and CDR2: LNHDA, SQIVND (reference sequence). The CDR3 totals 16 residues. The CDR3: CASSPRGRRLSYEQYF. CDR3 nucleotide sequence: TGTGCCAGTAGTCCCCGGGGGAGGCGGCTATCCTACGAGCAGTACTTC.